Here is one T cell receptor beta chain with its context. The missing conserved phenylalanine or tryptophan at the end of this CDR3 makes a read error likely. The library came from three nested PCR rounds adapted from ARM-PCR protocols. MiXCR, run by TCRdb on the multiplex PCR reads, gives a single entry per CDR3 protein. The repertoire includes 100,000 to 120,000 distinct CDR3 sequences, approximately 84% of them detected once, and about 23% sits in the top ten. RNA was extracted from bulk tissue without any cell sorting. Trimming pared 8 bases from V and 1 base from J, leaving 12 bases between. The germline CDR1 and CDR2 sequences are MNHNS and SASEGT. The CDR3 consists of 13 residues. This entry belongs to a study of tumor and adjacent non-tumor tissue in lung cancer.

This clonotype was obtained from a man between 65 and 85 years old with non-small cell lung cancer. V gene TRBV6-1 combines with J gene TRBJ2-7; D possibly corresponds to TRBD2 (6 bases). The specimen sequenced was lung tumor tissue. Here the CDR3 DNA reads TGTGCCAGCGGAAGAGCGGGTTCCTACGAGCAGTACTTA. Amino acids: CASGRAGSYEQYL.